Each of the 23 T cell receptor beta chains below was sequenced from the same sample in a study of response to subunit inactivated influenza vaccine. TCRdb independently ran MiXCR on the RT-PCR reads; one entry per CDR3 protein. The table includes more than 450,000 distinct CDR3 sequences, about 10% detected once. The same sample was also studied in work on T cells expressing NK-cell markers. That source reports: The cDNA for TCR beta came from 5'RACE template switching with UMIs.

The sequencing here drew on PBMCs from blood, taken on the day of vaccination. The receptors were sampled from a man in his fifties or sixties who received an inactivated influenza vaccine.

This chain joins TRBV5-1 and TRBJ2-5; 12 bases map to TRBD1. The CDR3 sequence is 15 residues long. Trimming cost V 4 bases and J 3 bases; bases outside gene matches: 4. Germline CDR1 and CDR2: SGHRS and YFSETQ. The CDR3 loop is CASSAGTGGKETQYF. The CDR3 DNA reads as TGCGCCAGCAGCGCCGGGACAGGGGGCAAAGAGACCCAGTACTTC.

V usage is TRBV20-1 and J usage is TRBJ2-4; D not resolved. Germline V gene data show CDR1 as DFQATT and CDR2 as SNEGSKA (reference sequence). This CDR3 is built from 13 residues. V was shortened by 7 bases and J by 8 bases, with 18 bases between the two germline ends. The CDR3 sequence: CSVLVDKAYIQYF. CDR3 DNA sequence: TGCAGTGTCTTAGTGGATAAGGCGTACATTCAGTACTTC.

The rearrangement joins TRBV7-2 to TRBJ2-1; D gene unclear. Trimming left V 5 bases short and J 6 bases short, with 14 bases between. The germline V gene encodes CDR1 SGHTA and CDR2 FQGNSA. This CDR3 region has 14 residues. Written as DNA, the CDR3 is TGTGCCAGCAGCCCTTATTCCCCATCCAATGAGCAGTTCTTC. The encoded protein is CASSPYSPSNEQFF.

This clonotype was seen a few times. This sequence joins TRBV4-2 and TRBJ2-5; the D call may be TRBD1 or TRBD2 (5 bases each). Per germline, CDR1 LGHNA and CDR2 YNFKEQ. The CDR3 is made up of 14 amino acids. V was trimmed by 4 bases and J by 4 bases, leaving 13 bases between them. The CDR3 coding sequence is TGTGCCAGCAGCCTTATGGGGGAGACAGAGACCCAGTACTTC. It translates to CASSLMGETETQYF.

This clonotype has only a few counts. This chain joins TRBV7-9 and TRBJ2-5, with D tentatively TRBD1 or TRBD2 (7 bases each). CDR1 is SEHNR, CDR2 FQNEAQ, per germline (reference sequence). The V and J ends lost 8 bases and 4 bases respectively, with 20 bases between them. The CDR3 has 15 amino acids. The CDR3 bases are TGTGCCAGCGCGGTTCCAGGGGGGGGTCCAGAGACCCAGTACTTC. Protein sequence: CASAVPGGGPETQYF. The full variable domain, completed using reference TRBV7-9 and TRBJ2-5, is DTGVSQNPRHKITKRGQNVTFRCDPISEHNRLYWYRQTLGQGPEFLTYFQNEAQLEKSRLLSDRFSAERPKGSFSTLEIQRTEQGDSAMYLCASAVPGGGPETQYFGPGTRLLVL.

This clonotype has only a few counts. The rearrangement joins TRBV20-1 to TRBJ2-1; 7 bases map to TRBD2. The CDR3 covers 14 residues. Germline assignment: CDR1 DFQATT and CDR2 SNEGSKA (reference sequence). Unmatched junction bases numbered 8, after V lost 5 bases and J lost 4 bases. CDR3 sequence reads: CSAPASGQYNEQFF. CDR3 bases: TGCAGTGCTCCTGCTAGCGGTCAATACAATGAGCAGTTCTTC.

This clonotype was observed a few times. The V call is TRBV28, the J call TRBJ1-2, with 10 positions matching TRBD1. Losses at the gene ends were 6 bases for V and 1 base for J; bases not matched to a gene: 2. Looked up from germline, CDR1 is MDHEN and CDR2 is SYDVKM. This CDR3 has 14 residues. This CDR3 is CASRTGGGNYGYTF. The DNA of the CDR3 is TGTGCCAGCAGGACAGGGGGCGGTAACTATGGCTACACCTTC.

This clonotype has just a few counts. The rearrangement uses TRBV15 and TRBJ2-3; D is unresolved. V was clipped by 5 bases and J by 0 bases, with 12 bases between them. Germline assignment: CDR1 LNHNV and CDR2 YYDKDF (reference sequence). The CDR3 runs 15 residues. The CDR3: CATSGPYGSTDTQYF. Written as DNA, the CDR3 is TGTGCCACCAGCGGGCCCTACGGTAGCACAGATACGCAGTATTTT.

This clonotype occurred a few times. The V call is TRBV7-9, the J call TRBJ2-3; possible D gene TRBD1, 5 bases. Germline values: CDR1 SEHNR, CDR2 FQNEAQ (reference sequence). V was trimmed by 5 bases and J by 4 bases, leaving 16 bases between them. There are 15 residues in the CDR3. The CDR3 DNA reads TGTGCCAGCAGCACCCCGTGGGGCTCGGCAGATACGCAGTATTTT. Protein product: CASSTPWGSADTQYF. The full variable domain, rest sourced from reference TRBV7-9 and TRBJ2-3, is DTGVSQNPRHKITKRGQNVTFRCDPISEHNRLYWYRQTLGQGPEFLTYFQNEAQLEKSRLLSDRFSAERPKGSFSTLEIQRTEQGDSAMYLCASSTPWGSADTQYFGPGTRLTVL.

This clonotype occurred a few times. J is TRBJ2-2 and V is TRBV5-1; D remains unclear. CDR3 length: 15 residues. Looked up from germline, CDR1 is SGHRS and CDR2 is YFSETQ. Trimming pared 4 bases from V and 1 base from J, leaving 11 bases between. The CDR3 coding sequence is TGCGCCAGCAGCACCCGAGGAAAGAACACCGGGGAGCTGTTTTTT. This gives the protein CASSTRGKNTGELFF.

The chain has TRBV7-9 and TRBJ2-1; possible D gene TRBD1, 5 bases. Germline-derived CDR1 and CDR2 are SEHNR and FQNEAQ (reference sequence). The CDR3 runs to 16 residues. The V end lost 5 bases, the J end lost 3 bases, and 17 bases lay between the germline ends. The CDR3 loop is CASSTSTRTHYNEQFF. The CDR3 DNA follows: TGTGCCAGCAGCACCTCCACCAGGACACACTACAATGAGCAGTTCTTC.

This clonotype was observed a handful of times. The chain links TRBV10-3 to TRBJ2-7; D is perhaps TRBD1 or TRBD2 (7 bases each). Germline V gene lookup returns CDR1 ENHRY and CDR2 SYGVKD. The CDR3 totals 13 residues. The V gene lost 10 bases and the J gene lost 1 base, with 14 bases spanning the gap. CDR3 bases: TGTGCCAGCGGGACAGCGGGATCCTACGAGCAGTACTTC. Encoded protein: CASGTAGSYEQYF.

The chain is built from TRBV6-2 or TRBV6-3 and TRBJ2-3; D possibly corresponds to TRBD2 (6 bases). Germline assignment: CDR1 MNHEY and CDR2 SVGEGT. The CDR3 covers 15 residues. Trimming took 2 bases from V and 4 from J, leaving 13 bases between them. CDR3 DNA sequence: TGTGCCAGCAGTTACACTAGACCGGGAGCAGATACGCAGTATTTT. Its translation is CASSYTRPGADTQYF.

The chain joins TRBV5-6 to TRBJ1-3; tentative D call: TRBD1 (6 bases). Trimming removed 1 base at V and 0 bases at J, with 17 bases between. The CDR3 loop spans 18 amino acids. Germline loops: CDR1 SGHDT, CDR2 YYEEEE. CDR3: CASSLYLTGGHSGNTIYF. The CDR3 bases are TGTGCCAGCAGCTTGTATTTGACAGGCGGCCACTCTGGAAACACCATATATTTT.

This clonotype was found a few times. The chain has TRBV5-1 and TRBJ2-5; possibly TRBD1 for D (5 bases). The germline V gene has CDR1 SGHRS and CDR2 YFSETQ. The CDR3 runs 15 residues. Trimming took 0 bases from V and 0 from J, leaving 9 bases between them. For the CDR3, the DNA is TGCGCCAGCAGCTTGGGGACAAGTAACCAAGAGACCCAGTACTTC. Protein sequence: CASSLGTSNQETQYF.

The V and J genes are TRBV5-6 and TRBJ2-6; D gene ambiguous. The CDR3 consists of 15 residues. The V end lost 1 base, the J end lost 2 bases, and 7 bases lay between the germline ends. Germline CDR1 SGHDT, CDR2 YYEEEE. CDR3 coding DNA: TGTGCCAGCAGCTTGCCTAAAGCTGGGGCCAACGTCCTGACTTTC. Protein: CASSLPKAGANVLTF.

The genes are TRBV10-3 and TRBJ2-3; the match to TRBD2 covers 12 bases. The trim removed 10 bases at V and 3 bases at J, leaving 8 bases unmatched. The length of the CDR3 is 15 residues. Germline V CDR1 and CDR2: ENHRY, SYGVKD. CDR3 sequence (DNA): TGTGCCACGCGAAGGACTAGCGGGGCGACAGATACGCAGTATTTT. Protein sequence: CATRRTSGATDTQYF.

This chain joins TRBV5-1 and TRBJ2-1; TRBD1 is a possible D gene (5 bases). The germline V gene encodes CDR1 SGHRS and CDR2 YFSETQ. With 2 bases removed from V and 10 bases from J, the gap between germline ends came to 16 bases. The CDR3 sequence is 14 residues long. CDR3 DNA: TGCGCCAGCAGCTTTCCCCAGGGTCTGGGGGAGCAGTTCTTC. Its translation: CASSFPQGLGEQFF.

In its sample, this clonotype was seen many times. The rearrangement uses TRBV5-8 and TRBJ2-1, with 7 bases lining up with TRBD2. CDR1 and CDR2 from the germline V gene are SGHTS and YDEGEE. The junction had 14 bases not matched to a gene; V was cut back by 3 bases and J by 5 bases. The CDR3 sequence is 17 residues long. The CDR3 sequence: CASSSGGPTKINNEQFF. In nucleotides, the CDR3 is TGTGCCAGCAGCTCGGGAGGTCCCACAAAGATCAACAATGAGCAGTTCTTC.

This clonotype was seen repeatedly, ten times or more. V and J are TRBV5-5 and TRBJ2-5, with D perhaps TRBD2 (5 bases). CDR3 length: 13 residues. V lost 2 bases and J lost 1, with 6 bases in between. The germline V gene encodes CDR1 SGHKS and CDR2 YYEKEE (reference sequence). CDR3 in amino acids: CASSFRGQETQYF. Written as DNA, the CDR3 is TGTGCCAGCAGCTTCCGGGGCCAAGAGACCCAGTACTTC.

This clonotype was observed at least ten times. V is TRBV20-1 and J is TRBJ1-4, with 9 nucleotides matching TRBD1. After removal of 4 bases from V and 7 bases from J, the junction contained 1 base not matched to a gene. CDR3 size: 12 residues. Germline assignment: CDR1 DFQATT and CDR2 SNEGSKA (reference sequence). In DNA, the CDR3 is TGCAGTGCTACGGACAGGGGTGAAAAACTGTTTTTT. Translating it yields CSATDRGEKLFF.

The gene calls are TRBV20-1 and TRBJ2-7; TRBD1 matches 12 bases. The CDR3 is 15 residues long. Losses at the gene ends were 3 bases for V and 7 bases for J; bases not matched to a gene: 10. The germline V gene encodes CDR1 DFQATT and CDR2 SNEGSKA (reference sequence). CDR3 bases: TGCAGTGCTAGGGGAACGGGACAGGGGGCGGGGGAGCAGTACTTC. Residues: CSARGTGQGAGEQYF.

This clonotype was counted only a few times. This sequence joins TRBV30 and TRBJ2-7; no reliable D call. The CDR3 length is 11 residues. V shed 2 bases and J shed 6 bases, with 8 bases lying between them. CDR1 is GTSNPN and CDR2 is SVGIG in the germline V gene (reference sequence). Here the CDR3 reads CAWSPGGEQYF. DNA of the CDR3: TGTGCCTGGAGTCCTGGTGGCGAGCAGTACTTC.